These T cell receptor beta chains were read from a single sample in a study of shared T cell receptors in the human thymus. Some clones are missing from TCRdb's copy, which holds only in-frame ones; the method was immunoSEQ multiplex PCR. The sample includes 500,000 to 750,000 clones, over 75% seen only once; the top ten take around 0.01%. The same sample was also used in a study of human thymus T cells.

Sequencing was done on a sample of thymocytes. These receptors were collected from a boy under three years old with a congenital heart defect. Each CDR3 is given with its conserved first and last residue. Fields, in order: J gene, V gene, CDR3 protein.

j_call: TRBJ1-3; v_call: TRBV18; cdr3_aa: CASSPTGRAGNTIYF
j_call: TRBJ1-1; v_call: TRBV25-1; cdr3_aa: CASSEWRGYGTTEAFF
j_call: TRBJ1-1; v_call: TRBV12-5; cdr3_aa: CASGLVEGAASEAFF
j_call: TRBJ2-3; v_call: TRBV9; cdr3_aa: CASGGVAGPQDTQYF
j_call: TRBJ2-5; v_call: TRBV30; cdr3_aa: CAWSFTRRNGRGETQYF
j_call: TRBJ2-5; v_call: TRBV9; cdr3_aa: CASSVDPGERGYQETQYF
j_call: TRBJ2-7; v_call: TRBV28; cdr3_aa: CASRSSGQGPSEQYF
j_call: TRBJ2-5; v_call: TRBV6-5; cdr3_aa: CASGRQPQETQYF
j_call: TRBJ1-2; v_call: TRBV6-1; cdr3_aa: CASSGRDRSYGYTF
j_call: TRBJ2-5; v_call: TRBV11-2; cdr3_aa: CASSPYGGQETQYF
j_call: TRBJ2-7; v_call: TRBV6-5; cdr3_aa: CASSPGTSGMYEQYF
j_call: TRBJ1-1; v_call: TRBV25-1; cdr3_aa: CASSPLREVNDPEAFF
j_call: TRBJ2-5; v_call: TRBV5-1; cdr3_aa: CASSLGLQETQYF
j_call: TRBJ2-7; v_call: TRBV7-6; cdr3_aa: CASSRQLAPRSYEQYF
j_call: TRBJ1-2; v_call: TRBV9; cdr3_aa: CASSDPKQDRNSYYGYTF
j_call: TRBJ2-3; v_call: TRBV9; cdr3_aa: CASSVAGGLASTDTQYF
j_call: TRBJ2-7; v_call: TRBV30; cdr3_aa: CAWSVLGDRYYEQYF
j_call: TRBJ2-1; v_call: TRBV25-1; cdr3_aa: CASSEIWDRVYNEQFF
j_call: TRBJ2-7; v_call: TRBV11-2; cdr3_aa: CASSTTSGSYEQYF
j_call: TRBJ2-7; v_call: TRBV4-1; cdr3_aa: CASSQARSSSQREQYF
j_call: TRBJ2-2; v_call: TRBV14; cdr3_aa: CASSQAGVVGTGELFF
j_call: TRBJ2-7; v_call: TRBV6-1; cdr3_aa: CASSETGSYEQYF
j_call: TRBJ1-5; v_call: TRBV28; cdr3_aa: CASSLRTWWDSPNSNQPQHF
j_call: TRBJ2-7; v_call: TRBV12-5; cdr3_aa: CASGPKSGRYSYEQYF
j_call: TRBJ1-3; v_call: TRBV27; cdr3_aa: CASSIAGNSGNTIYF
j_call: TRBJ2-7; v_call: TRBV5-1; cdr3_aa: CASSLLQGGSYEQYF